A selection of T cell receptor beta chains follows, all from one sample in a study of brain T cells in children with intractable seizures. Libraries were prepared by immunoSEQ multiplex PCR; TCRdb keeps only in-frame clonotypes and omits some of them. Among thousands of clones listed, approximately 72% were seen once. Here the sequenced sample was resected brain tissue, taken at surgery. These receptors came from a girl aged 2 to 9 with Rasmussen encephalitis and intractable seizures. Both conserved end residues are part of each CDR3. A D gene is named only where the DNA matches it firmly. A row's size may be missing; if present it is once, few, many or a size class.

V gene: TRBV15; J gene: TRBJ2-1; D gene: .; clone size: .; CDR3 DNA: TGTGCCACCAGCAGACTTGGGGTAACGGTCTTTAATGAGCAGTTCTTC; CDR3 protein: CATSRLGVTVFNEQFF
V gene: TRBV7-2; J gene: TRBJ2-7; D gene: .; clone size: .; CDR3 DNA: TGTGCCAGCAGCTTAGTGACGTTCGAGCAGTACTTC; CDR3 protein: CASSLVTFEQYF
V gene: TRBV19; J gene: TRBJ1-1; D gene: .; clone size: large; CDR3 DNA: TGTGCCAGTAGTACATACACTGAAGCTTTCTTT; CDR3 protein: CASSTYTEAFF
V gene: TRBV2; J gene: TRBJ2-7; D gene: .; clone size: .; CDR3 DNA: TGTGCCAGCAGACGTATCTACGAGCAGTACTTC; CDR3 protein: CASRRIYEQYF
V gene: TRBV18; J gene: TRBJ1-5; D gene: TRBD1; clone size: .; CDR3 DNA: TGTGCCAGCTCACCACCGGAGGGGGCTGGAATCAATCAGCCCCAGCATTTT; CDR3 protein: CASSPPEGAGINQPQHF
V gene: TRBV5-1; J gene: TRBJ2-1; D gene: .; clone size: medium-sized; CDR3 DNA: TGCGCCAGCAGCTGGTCGGACAATGAGCAGTTCTTC; CDR3 protein: CASSWSDNEQFF
V gene: TRBV12-2; J gene: TRBJ2-7; D gene: .; clone size: .; CDR3 DNA: TGTGCAAGTCGCTTACTCCTATCCTACGAGCAGTACTTC; CDR3 protein: CASRLLLSYEQYF
V gene: TRBV7-9; J gene: TRBJ2-2; D gene: TRBD1; clone size: .; CDR3 DNA: TGTGCCAGCAGCTCGTCCGGGACAGGGGGCACCGGGGAGCTGTTTTTT; CDR3 protein: CASSSSGTGGTGELFF
V gene: TRBV27; J gene: TRBJ2-5; D gene: TRBD1; clone size: .; CDR3 DNA: TGTGCCAGCAGACCATTGAACAGGGGAAAAGAGACCCAGTACTTC; CDR3 protein: CASRPLNRGKETQYF
V gene: TRBV28; J gene: TRBJ2-6; D gene: .; clone size: few; CDR3 DNA: TGTGCCAGCACCAAGGCTGGGGCCAACGTCCTGACTTTC; CDR3 protein: CASTKAGANVLTF
V gene: TRBV6-1; J gene: TRBJ2-1; D gene: TRBD2; clone size: .; CDR3 DNA: TGTGCCAGCAGTGAAAGCGGTGTAGCGGGATATGAGCAGTTCTTC; CDR3 protein: CASSESGVAGYEQFF
V gene: TRBV4-1; J gene: TRBJ2-3; D gene: .; clone size: .; CDR3 DNA: TGCGCCAGCAGCCAAATTGTAGCAGATACGCAGTATTTT; CDR3 protein: CASSQIVADTQYF
V gene: TRBV9; J gene: TRBJ2-2; D gene: TRBD2; clone size: few; CDR3 DNA: TGTGCCAGCAGCGAGCGGGGGGGCCTATCAGGGGAGCTGTTTTTT; CDR3 protein: CASSERGGLSGELFF
V gene: TRBV14; J gene: TRBJ2-7; D gene: .; clone size: .; CDR3 DNA: TGTGCCAGCAGCCAAGTAATCGCGACTCATTACTACGAGCAGTACTTC; CDR3 protein: CASSQVIATHYYEQYF
V gene: TRBV30; J gene: TRBJ2-7; D gene: .; clone size: .; CDR3 DNA: TGTGCCTGGAGTGTACCCGGACGTCTTGACGAGCAGTACTTC; CDR3 protein: CAWSVPGRLDEQYF
V gene: TRBV29-1; J gene: TRBJ2-1; D gene: TRBD2; clone size: .; CDR3 DNA: TGCAGCGTTCGGCGGGAGAATTACAATGAGCAGTTCTTC; CDR3 protein: CSVRRENYNEQFF
V gene: TRBV7-9; J gene: TRBJ2-7; D gene: .; clone size: .; CDR3 DNA: TGTGCCAGCAGCCCAGGGGCCGAGCAGTACTTC; CDR3 protein: CASSPGAEQYF
V gene: TRBV2; J gene: TRBJ2-7; D gene: .; clone size: .; CDR3 DNA: TGTGCCAGCAGTGAGCAGGGCCCGTCAGACGAGCAGTACTTC; CDR3 protein: CASSEQGPSDEQYF
V gene: TRBV4-1; J gene: TRBJ2-3; D gene: TRBD2; clone size: .; CDR3 DNA: TGCGCCAGCAGCCAAGATCTGGCGGGGGGGCCAGATACGCAGTATTTT; CDR3 protein: CASSQDLAGGPDTQYF
V gene: TRBV19; J gene: TRBJ2-7; D gene: TRBD2; clone size: .; CDR3 DNA: TGTGCCAGTAGTACGACTAGCGGAGGCTACGAGCAGTACTTC; CDR3 protein: CASSTTSGGYEQYF
V gene: TRBV28; J gene: TRBJ2-7; D gene: .; clone size: .; CDR3 DNA: TGTGCCAGCAGTTCCGGGCTCAGCTACGAGCAGTACTTC; CDR3 protein: CASSSGLSYEQYF
V gene: TRBV6-4; J gene: TRBJ1-2; D gene: TRBD1; clone size: .; CDR3 DNA: TGTGCCAGCAGTGACTTGGCAGGGGGCGACTATGGCTACACCTTC; CDR3 protein: CASSDLAGGDYGYTF
V gene: TRBV19; J gene: TRBJ2-1; D gene: TRBD2; clone size: .; CDR3 DNA: TGTGCCAGTAGTACCGGGACTAGCGGAAACAATGAGCAGTTCTTC; CDR3 protein: CASSTGTSGNNEQFF
V gene: TRBV7-9; J gene: TRBJ2-1; D gene: TRBD1; clone size: .; CDR3 DNA: TGTGCCAGCAGGGACAGGTATGGGGAGCAGTTCTTC; CDR3 protein: CASRDRYGEQFF
V gene: TRBV27; J gene: TRBJ2-5; D gene: .; clone size: .; CDR3 DNA: TGTGCCAGCAGTTTGGGACTGCAAGAGACCCAGTACTTC; CDR3 protein: CASSLGLQETQYF
V gene: TRBV10-2; J gene: TRBJ1-4; D gene: TRBD1; clone size: .; CDR3 DNA: TGCGCCAGCAGGACAGGGAGGGGAGAAAAACTGTTTTTT; CDR3 protein: CASRTGRGEKLFF
V gene: TRBV10-1; J gene: TRBJ2-5; D gene: TRBD1; clone size: .; CDR3 DNA: TGCGCCAGCATCAGGACAGGGTACCAAGAGACCCAGTACTTC; CDR3 protein: CASIRTGYQETQYF
V gene: TRBV18; J gene: TRBJ1-2; D gene: .; clone size: .; CDR3 DNA: TGTGCCAGCTCACCACCGATCCAGGGGCAATTCTATGGCTACACCTTC; CDR3 protein: CASSPPIQGQFYGYTF
V gene: TRBV11-2; J gene: TRBJ2-7; D gene: .; clone size: .; CDR3 DNA: TGTGCCAGCAGCTTAGTGGGGGGAGGCCTTCCCTCCTACGAGCAGTACTTC; CDR3 protein: CASSLVGGGLPSYEQYF
V gene: TRBV3-1/TRBV3-2; J gene: TRBJ1-5; D gene: TRBD1; clone size: .; CDR3 DNA: TGTGCCAGCAGCCTTCGGACAGGGCATCAGCCCCAGCATTTT; CDR3 protein: CASSLRTGHQPQHF
V gene: TRBV3-1/TRBV3-2; J gene: TRBJ1-1; D gene: TRBD1; clone size: .; CDR3 DNA: TGTGCCAGCAGCCATTTACCGGGACAGCTTGAAGCTTTCTTT; CDR3 protein: CASSHLPGQLEAFF
V gene: TRBV2; J gene: TRBJ1-6; D gene: .; clone size: .; CDR3 DNA: TGTGCCAGCAGTGAAGGGACAGACCCCAATTCACCCCTCCACTTT; CDR3 protein: CASSEGTDPNSPLHF
V gene: TRBV4-1; J gene: TRBJ2-7; D gene: .; clone size: .; CDR3 DNA: TGCGCCAGCAGCCAGGCCTTCGGGGCGTCCTACGAGCAGTACTTC; CDR3 protein: CASSQAFGASYEQYF
V gene: TRBV4-2; J gene: TRBJ2-1; D gene: TRBD2; clone size: .; CDR3 DNA: TGTGCCAGCAGCCACGGACTAGCGGGGGGACTCGTTTACAATGAGCAGTTCTTC; CDR3 protein: CASSHGLAGGLVYNEQFF
V gene: TRBV30; J gene: TRBJ1-2; D gene: .; clone size: .; CDR3 DNA: TGTGCCTGGAGTGTACGCAGGGTTAACTATGGCTACACCTTC; CDR3 protein: CAWSVRRVNYGYTF
V gene: TRBV27; J gene: TRBJ2-5; D gene: TRBD2; clone size: .; CDR3 DNA: TGTGCCAGCAGTGCGGGGGAGGTGGAGGAGACCCAGTACTTC; CDR3 protein: CASSAGEVEETQYF
V gene: TRBV19; J gene: TRBJ1-2; D gene: .; clone size: .; CDR3 DNA: TGTGCCAGTAGTATCGTACAGGGAGATGGCTACACCTTC; CDR3 protein: CASSIVQGDGYTF
V gene: TRBV30; J gene: TRBJ2-1; D gene: TRBD2; clone size: .; CDR3 DNA: TGTGCCTGGAGGACTAGCGGGGTCTACAATGAGCAGTTCTTC; CDR3 protein: CAWRTSGVYNEQFF
V gene: TRBV15; J gene: TRBJ2-5; D gene: TRBD1; clone size: .; CDR3 DNA: TGTGCCACCAGTGACAGGGGGGAGACCCAGTACTTC; CDR3 protein: CATSDRGETQYF
V gene: TRBV2; J gene: TRBJ2-3; D gene: .; clone size: .; CDR3 DNA: TGTGCCAGCAGTTGGACGGTCGGGACAGATACGCAGTATTTT; CDR3 protein: CASSWTVGTDTQYF
V gene: TRBV5-5; J gene: TRBJ1-3; D gene: TRBD1; clone size: .; CDR3 DNA: TGTGCCAGCAGCTTCATTGACAGGGGAGCTGGAAACACCATATATTTT; CDR3 protein: CASSFIDRGAGNTIYF
V gene: TRBV19; J gene: TRBJ1-1; D gene: TRBD1; clone size: .; CDR3 DNA: TGTGCCAGTAGTACGGGGACAGCTGAAGCTTTCTTT; CDR3 protein: CASSTGTAEAFF
V gene: TRBV18; J gene: TRBJ1-1; D gene: .; clone size: .; CDR3 DNA: TGTGCCAGCTCACCCGTGGGGGCTTTAGGTAACACTGAAGCTTTCTTT; CDR3 protein: CASSPVGALGNTEAFF
V gene: TRBV7-9; J gene: TRBJ2-1; D gene: .; clone size: .; CDR3 DNA: TGTGCCAGCAGCTTAGTTTATGCGGCAGAGGGTTACAATGAGCAGTTCTTC; CDR3 protein: CASSLVYAAEGYNEQFF
V gene: TRBV12-3/TRBV12-4; J gene: TRBJ2-7; D gene: .; clone size: .; CDR3 DNA: TGTGCCAGCAGTTCGGCCTACGAGCAGTACTTC; CDR3 protein: CASSSAYEQYF
V gene: TRBV28; J gene: TRBJ1-1; D gene: TRBD1; clone size: .; CDR3 DNA: TGTGCCAGCAGGCTACAGGGGGCCACTGAAGCTTTCTTT; CDR3 protein: CASRLQGATEAFF
V gene: TRBV5-4; J gene: TRBJ2-1; D gene: TRBD2; clone size: few; CDR3 DNA: TGTGCCAGCAGCCCTAAAATCTCTAGCGGGAGGGCCCAAGGATCCAATGAGCAGTTCTTC; CDR3 protein: CASSPKISSGRAQGSNEQFF
V gene: TRBV11-2; J gene: TRBJ2-1; D gene: TRBD1; clone size: once; CDR3 DNA: TGTGCCAGCAGCTTCGGGACAGGGTCGAATGAGCAGTTCTTC; CDR3 protein: CASSFGTGSNEQFF
V gene: TRBV29-1; J gene: TRBJ2-1; D gene: .; clone size: .; CDR3 DNA: TGCAGCGTCTGGATGACAGGTGTTACGTTCTTC; CDR3 protein: CSVWMTGVTFF
V gene: TRBV4-1; J gene: TRBJ2-3; D gene: .; clone size: few; CDR3 DNA: TGCGCCAGCAGCCAAGCGGGTCGCGGCACAGATACGCAGTATTTT; CDR3 protein: CASSQAGRGTDTQYF
V gene: TRBV19; J gene: TRBJ1-6; D gene: .; clone size: few; CDR3 DNA: TGTGCCAGTAGGAACCCGGGCAGGCCCTATAATTCACCCCTCCACTTT; CDR3 protein: CASRNPGRPYNSPLHF
V gene: TRBV11-2; J gene: TRBJ2-7; D gene: TRBD2; clone size: few; CDR3 DNA: TGTGCCAGCAGTTCCGGTATACTAGCGGGGGCCGCCTACGAGCAGTACTTC; CDR3 protein: CASSSGILAGAAYEQYF
V gene: TRBV27; J gene: TRBJ2-3; D gene: .; clone size: .; CDR3 DNA: TGTGCCAGCACAGCGGTAAGGTCTAGCACAGATACGCAGTATTTT; CDR3 protein: CASTAVRSSTDTQYF
V gene: TRBV5-1; J gene: TRBJ2-1; D gene: .; clone size: .; CDR3 DNA: TGCGCCAGCAGGAGACTGAGGGGCGATGAGCAGTTCTTC; CDR3 protein: CASRRLRGDEQFF
V gene: TRBV19; J gene: TRBJ1-2; D gene: .; clone size: .; CDR3 DNA: TGTGCCACTTACACGGGGGGAGACGGCTACACCTTC; CDR3 protein: CATYTGGDGYTF
V gene: TRBV7-2; J gene: TRBJ2-5; D gene: .; clone size: .; CDR3 DNA: TGTGCCAGCAGCTTAGTCGGGTATCAGACCCAGTACTTC; CDR3 protein: CASSLVGYQTQYF
V gene: TRBV5-1; J gene: TRBJ1-4; D gene: .; clone size: few; CDR3 DNA: TGCGCCAGCAGCTTCGCGGCAGACTCGGCAACTAATGAAAAACTGTTTTTT; CDR3 protein: CASSFAADSATNEKLFF
V gene: TRBV12-5; J gene: TRBJ1-3; D gene: .; clone size: .; CDR3 DNA: TGTGCTAGTGGTTTACACTACCCGTCTGGAAACACCATATATTTT; CDR3 protein: CASGLHYPSGNTIYF
V gene: TRBV7-3; J gene: TRBJ2-1; D gene: TRBD2; clone size: .; CDR3 DNA: TGTGCCAGCACGATCTCCGGGGGGGCGGATGAGCAGTTCTTC; CDR3 protein: CASTISGGADEQFF